The T cell receptor (beta chain) described here comes from a study of blood T cells in healthy people across ages. Turning to this clonotype: Its cognate antigen is unknown. The junction and the germline gene differ at one end; a read error may be behind it.

This CDR3 has 14 amino acids. Germline-derived CDR1 and CDR2 are SNHLY and FYNNEI. Study results and limitations: Both naive CD4+ cell counts and diversity were greater in long-lived donors than in aged donors.

The authors ran a second PCR of about 7 to 12 cycles using a sample-barcoded 5' primer and a J-beta primer mix. One entry per CDR3 protein results from TCRdb running MiXCR on the 5' RACE reads. This table holds 1.5 million to 2 million distinct CDR3 sequences, about 35% found once. Sequenced material: blood. This clonotype was obtained from a woman under 40 in good health. The genes are TRBV2 and TRBJ2-2; D may match TRBD1 or TRBD2 (5 bases each). The CDR3 loop reads CANSDEGSTGELFF. CDR3 nucleotide sequence: TGTGCCAACAGTGACGAGGGGAGCACCGGGGAGCTGTTTTTT. The entire variable domain, with the rest obtained from reference TRBV2 and TRBJ2-2, is as follows: EPEVTQTPSHQVTQMGQEVILRCVPISNHLYFYWYRQILGQKVEFLVSFYNNEISEKSEIFDDQFSVERPDGSNFTLKIRSTKLEDSAMYFCANSDEGSTGELFFGEGSRLTVL.